The clone carrying this T cell receptor beta chain was detected ten times or more. As yet, its antigen is unknown. This entry is derived from a study of T cells in Graves' hyperthyroidism and ophthalmopathy. Study overall: Before treatment of any kind, peripheral blood was taken at initial diagnosis. Overall study results and limits: Using 13 V-J features, a model discriminated ophthalmopathy from stable hyperthyroidism.

Deletions cut 1 base from V and 2 bases from J, with 13 bases between. This CDR3 has 16 residues. Germline V lookup: CDR1 SGHRS, CDR2 YFSETQ. Patients affected by ophthalmopathy presented a Clinical Activity Score of at least 3, a NOSPECS grade of at least 4, and disease duration below 3 months. PBMCs came from 8.5 to 10 ml fresh peripheral blood. TCR beta CDR3 regions were amplified from RNA. The HTBI primer set served for first-round RT-PCR of the TCR CDR3. Each CDR3 protein gets one entry after TCRdb re-called the multiplex PCR reads with MiXCR. There are 300,000 to 500,000 distinct CDR3 sequences in the sample; about an eighth occur only once, and 25% to 30% lies in the top ten.

Sequenced material: blood. The genes are TRBV5-1 and TRBJ2-1; a possible D gene is TRBD2 (6 bases). This TCR was sampled from a man aged 45-65 years with Graves' ophthalmopathy. The CDR3 DNA follows: TGCGCCAGCAGCTTGTTTCCGGGAGCCCCCTACAATGAGCAGTTCTTC. Translated, it gives CASSLFPGAPYNEQFF. The full variable domain, with the rest looked up from reference TRBV5-1 and TRBJ2-1, is KAGVTQTPRYLIKTRGQQVTLSCSPISGHRSVSWYQQTPGQGLQFLFEYFSETQRNKGNFPGRFSGRQFSNSRSEMNVSTLELGDSALYLCASSLFPGAPYNEQFFGPGTRLTVL.